The T cell receptor (beta chain) under discussion was sequenced for a study of T cells in Graves' hyperthyroidism and ophthalmopathy. Amplified TCR beta CDR3 regions derived from RNA transcripts. The HTBI primer set was used in a first-round RT-PCR of the TCR CDR3. TCRdb analysed the multiplex PCR reads with MiXCR anew, one entry per CDR3 protein. The repertoire holds over 250,000 distinct CDR3 sequences, with around 15% as singletons. V was clipped by 0 bases and J by 3 bases; unmatched bases: 7. Looked up from germline, CDR1 is LGHDT and CDR2 is YNNKEL (reference sequence). The CDR3 consists of 16 residues.

The clonotype was recovered from a middle-aged woman with Graves' ophthalmopathy. V is TRBV3-1 and J is TRBJ2-7; the match to TRBD1 covers 8 bases. The sequencing input was blood. The CDR3 sequence is CASSQDLGTGFYEQYF. As DNA, the CDR3 is TGTGCCAGCAGCCAAGATCTTGGGACAGGATTCTACGAGCAGTACTTC.